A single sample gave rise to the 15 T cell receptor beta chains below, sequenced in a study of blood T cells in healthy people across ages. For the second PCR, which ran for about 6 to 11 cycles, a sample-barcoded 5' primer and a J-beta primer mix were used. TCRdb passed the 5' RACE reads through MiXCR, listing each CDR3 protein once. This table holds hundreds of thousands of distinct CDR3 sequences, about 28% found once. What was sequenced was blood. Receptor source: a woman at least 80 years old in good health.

CDR3 sequence reads: CASSSRTETYNEQFF. The CDR3 DNA sequence: TGTGCCAGCAGTTCCCGGACTGAGACCTACAATGAGCAGTTCTTC. The chain carries TRBV6-5 and TRBJ2-1, with a possible D match to TRBD2 (5 bases). Germline V CDR1 and CDR2: MNHEY, SVGAGI. Trimming took off 4 bases at V and 2 bases at J, with 12 bases between the two ends. CDR3 length: 15 residues.

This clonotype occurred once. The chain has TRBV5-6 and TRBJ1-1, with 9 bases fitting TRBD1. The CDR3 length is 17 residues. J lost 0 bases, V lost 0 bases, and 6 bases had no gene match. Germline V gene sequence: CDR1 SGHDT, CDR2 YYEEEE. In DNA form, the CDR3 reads TGTGCCAGCAGCTTGGGACAGGGGGTGAGGATGAACACTGAAGCTTTCTTT. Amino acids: CASSLGQGVRMNTEAFF.

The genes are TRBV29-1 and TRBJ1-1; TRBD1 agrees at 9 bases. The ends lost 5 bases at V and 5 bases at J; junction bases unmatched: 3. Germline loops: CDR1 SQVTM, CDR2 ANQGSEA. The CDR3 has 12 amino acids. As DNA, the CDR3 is TGCAGCGTTTACAGGGGGCGGACTGAAGCTTTCTTT. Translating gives CSVYRGRTEAFF.

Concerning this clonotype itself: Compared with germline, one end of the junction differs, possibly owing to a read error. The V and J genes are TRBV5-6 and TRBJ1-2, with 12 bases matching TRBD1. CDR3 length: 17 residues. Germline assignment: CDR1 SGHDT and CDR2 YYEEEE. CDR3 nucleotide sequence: TGTGCCAGCGGCTTGACCGGGACAGGGGGCGCCTTCCATGGCTACACCTTC. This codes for CASGLTGTGGAFHGYTF.

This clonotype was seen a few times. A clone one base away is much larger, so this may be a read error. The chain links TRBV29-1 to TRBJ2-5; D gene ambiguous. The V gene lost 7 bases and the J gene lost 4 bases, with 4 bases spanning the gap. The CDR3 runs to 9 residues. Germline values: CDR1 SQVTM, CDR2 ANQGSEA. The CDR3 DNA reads TGCAGCGGGGGAGAGACCCAGTACTTC. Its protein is CSGGETQYF.

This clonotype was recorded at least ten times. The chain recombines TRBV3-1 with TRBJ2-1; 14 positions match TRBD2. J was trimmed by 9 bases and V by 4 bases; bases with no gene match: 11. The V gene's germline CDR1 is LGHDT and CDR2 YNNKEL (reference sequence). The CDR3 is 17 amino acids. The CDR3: CASSRTPGLAGGSEQFF. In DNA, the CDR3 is TGTGCCAGCAGCCGGACCCCTGGACTAGCGGGGGGCAGTGAGCAGTTCTTC.

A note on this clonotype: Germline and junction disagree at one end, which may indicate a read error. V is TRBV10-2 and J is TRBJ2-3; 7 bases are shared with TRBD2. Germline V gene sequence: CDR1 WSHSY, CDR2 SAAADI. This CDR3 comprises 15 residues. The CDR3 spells CASSELGGGRDTQYF. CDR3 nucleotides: TGCGCCAGTAGTGAGCTTGGGGGGGGACGGGATACGCAGTATTTT.

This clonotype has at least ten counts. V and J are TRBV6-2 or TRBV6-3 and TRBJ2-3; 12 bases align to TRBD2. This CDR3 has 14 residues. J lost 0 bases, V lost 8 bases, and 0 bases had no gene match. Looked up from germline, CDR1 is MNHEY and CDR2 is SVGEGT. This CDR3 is CASGLAGSTDTQYF. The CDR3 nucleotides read TGTGCCAGCGGACTAGCGGGGAGCACAGATACGCAGTATTTT.

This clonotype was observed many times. The CDR3 reads CASLVGLAPETQYF. Written as DNA, the CDR3 is TGTGCCAGCCTGGTGGGACTAGCTCCAGAGACCCAGTACTTC. V is TRBV5-5 and J is TRBJ2-5; 9 nucleotides agree with TRBD2. There are 14 residues in the CDR3. V dropped 7 bases and J dropped 4; count of bases not matched to a gene: 8. Germline assignment: CDR1 SGHKS and CDR2 YYEKEE (reference sequence).

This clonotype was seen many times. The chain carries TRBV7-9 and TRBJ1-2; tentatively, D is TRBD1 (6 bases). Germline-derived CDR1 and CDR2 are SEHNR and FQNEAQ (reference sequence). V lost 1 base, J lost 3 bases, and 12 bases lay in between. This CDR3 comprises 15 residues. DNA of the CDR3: TGTGCCAGCAGCTTAGGAGGGGGACTCCACTATGGCTACACCTTC. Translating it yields CASSLGGGLHYGYTF. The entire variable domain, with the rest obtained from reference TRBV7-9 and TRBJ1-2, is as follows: DTGVSQNPRHKITKRGQNVTFRCDPISEHNRLYWYRQTLGQGPEFLTYFQNEAQLEKSRLLSDRFSAERPKGSFSTLEIQRTEQGDSAMYLCASSLGGGLHYGYTFGSGTRLTVV.

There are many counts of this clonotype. CDR3 in amino acids: CSASGDRYEQYF. The CDR3 coding sequence is TGCAGTGCTAGTGGGGATCGCTACGAGCAGTACTTC. The genes are TRBV20-1 and TRBJ2-7; D is uncertain. The V gene's germline CDR1 is DFQATT and CDR2 SNEGSKA (reference sequence). CDR3 length: 12 residues. The V end was cut by 3 bases, the J end by 3 bases, with 9 bases between.

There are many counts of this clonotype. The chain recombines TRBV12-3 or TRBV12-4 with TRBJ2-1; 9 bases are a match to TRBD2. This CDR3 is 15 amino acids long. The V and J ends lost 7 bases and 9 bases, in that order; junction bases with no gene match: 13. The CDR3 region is CASNVRRGGPGEQFF. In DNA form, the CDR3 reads TGTGCCAGCAACGTGCGGCGGGGGGGCCCTGGTGAGCAGTTCTTC.

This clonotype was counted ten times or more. The CDR3 here is CASSPRGQPNTEAFF. The CDR3 region has the DNA TGTGCCAGCAGTCCTCGGGGACAGCCGAACACTGAAGCTTTCTTT. The chain has TRBV27 and TRBJ1-1, with TRBD1 identical over 7 bases. The V gene end was trimmed by 5 bases and the J gene end by 1 base; junction bases not matched to a gene: 7. This CDR3 contains 15 residues. Germline loops: CDR1 MNHEY, CDR2 SMNVEV (reference sequence).

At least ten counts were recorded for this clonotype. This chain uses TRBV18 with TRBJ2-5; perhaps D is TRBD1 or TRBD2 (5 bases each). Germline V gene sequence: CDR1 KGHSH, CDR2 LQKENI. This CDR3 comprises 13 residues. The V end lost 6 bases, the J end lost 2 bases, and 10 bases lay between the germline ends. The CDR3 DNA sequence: TGTGCCAGCTCCGGGACCCTTCAAGAGACCCAGTACTTC. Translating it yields CASSGTLQETQYF. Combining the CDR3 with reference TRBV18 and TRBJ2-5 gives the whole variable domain NAGVMQNPRHLVRRRGQEARLRCSPMKGHSHVYWYRQLPEEGLKFMVYLQKENIIDESGMPKERFSAEFPKEGPSILRIQQVVRGDSAAYFCASSGTLQETQYFGPGTRLLVL.

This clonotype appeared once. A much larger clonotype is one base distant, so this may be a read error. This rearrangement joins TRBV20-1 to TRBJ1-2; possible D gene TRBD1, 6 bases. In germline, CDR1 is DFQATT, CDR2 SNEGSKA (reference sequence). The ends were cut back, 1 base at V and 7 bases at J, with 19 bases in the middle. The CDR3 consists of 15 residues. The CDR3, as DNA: TGCAGTGCTAGAGTTGGGCACGGGGGGCTGAGTGGCTACACCTTC. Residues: CSARVGHGGLSGYTF.